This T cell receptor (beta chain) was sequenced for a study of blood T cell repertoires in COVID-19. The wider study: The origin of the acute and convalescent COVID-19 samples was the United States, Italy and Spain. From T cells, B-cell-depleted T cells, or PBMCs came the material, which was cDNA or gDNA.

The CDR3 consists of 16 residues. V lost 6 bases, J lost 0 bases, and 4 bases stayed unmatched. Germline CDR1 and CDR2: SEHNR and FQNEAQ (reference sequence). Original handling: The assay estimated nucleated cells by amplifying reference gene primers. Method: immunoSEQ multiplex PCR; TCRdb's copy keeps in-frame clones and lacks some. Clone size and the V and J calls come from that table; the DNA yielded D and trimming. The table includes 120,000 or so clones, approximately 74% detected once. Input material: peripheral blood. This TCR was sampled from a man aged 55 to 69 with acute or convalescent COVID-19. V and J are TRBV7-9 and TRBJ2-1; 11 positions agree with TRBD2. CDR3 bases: TGTGCCAGCAGTGAAACTAGCGGGAGCTCCTACAATGAGCAGTTCTTC. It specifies CASSETSGSSYNEQFF.